This TCR beta chain was captured in a study of T cell repertoires in cytomegalovirus infection. TCRdb re-derived calls from the reads in MiXCR, one entry per CDR3 protein. Of around 130,000 distinct CDR3 sequences in the sample, 8.8% were seen once. Deletions cut 5 bases from V and 5 bases from J, with 16 bases between. From germline, CDR1 is LNHDA and CDR2 SQIVND (reference sequence). CDR3 size: 14 residues. This clonotype was seen ten or more times. This chain connects TRBV19 to TRBJ2-7; D is perhaps TRBD2 (5 bases). Input material: PBMCs. The TCR comes from a human donor in good health (CMV status not recorded). Some clones in this sample may be carry-over from other donors' samples. In DNA, the CDR3 is TGTGCCAGTAGTCCCGGAGGCGGGCCCCACGAGCAGTACTTC. Its translation is CASSPGGGPHEQYF.